The clone carrying this T cell receptor (beta chain) was recorded only once. What it recognizes is unknown. The CDR3 loop spans 13 amino acids. With 5 bases removed from V and 4 bases from J, the gap between germline ends came to 11 bases. Germline V CDR1 and CDR2: SGHVS, FQNEAQ. Data came from immunoSEQ multiplex PCR; TCRdb stores just in-frame clones and leaves some out. Here the sample spans some 190,000 clones, around 88% being singletons. The donors were part of the validation cohort of fewer than 150 subjects. That cohort was separate from the first cohort, which comprised about 730 subjects. This sample is drawn from a study of cytomegalovirus exposure and HLA in healthy donors. Study-level points and caveats: TCR beta chains numbering more than 150 were designated cytomegalovirus-associated.

This TCR was sampled from a woman between 18 and 29 years old in good health and CMV-seronegative. Sequencing was carried out using PBMCs. V is TRBV7-8 and J is TRBJ2-5; D possibly corresponds to TRBD1 (5 bases). CDR3 in DNA: TGTGCCAGCAGCCCAGGGCCGAGAGAGACCCAGTACTTC. The encoded protein is CASSPGPRETQYF.